This T cell receptor beta chain was identified in a study of T cell changes during pregnancy in multiple sclerosis. The V gene's germline CDR1 is LGHNA and CDR2 YNFKEQ. This CDR3 contains 16 residues. Deletions cut 0 bases from V and 1 base from J, with 12 bases between. The data were produced by immunoSEQ multiplex PCR, yet TCRdb's version contains in-frame clones alone and is incomplete. The table includes roughly 20,000 clones, 85% to 90% detected once. The sequence was obtained from a female donor with multiple sclerosis, enrolled in a pregnancy study. V and J are TRBV4-2 and TRBJ1-1; D gene unclear. This material consisted of CD8+ T cells from peripheral blood mononuclear cells, taken in the first trimester of pregnancy. CDR3 DNA: TGTGCCAGCAGCCAAGATTCAGACACTAGGAACACTGAAGCTTTCTTT. Amino acids: CASSQDSDTRNTEAFF.